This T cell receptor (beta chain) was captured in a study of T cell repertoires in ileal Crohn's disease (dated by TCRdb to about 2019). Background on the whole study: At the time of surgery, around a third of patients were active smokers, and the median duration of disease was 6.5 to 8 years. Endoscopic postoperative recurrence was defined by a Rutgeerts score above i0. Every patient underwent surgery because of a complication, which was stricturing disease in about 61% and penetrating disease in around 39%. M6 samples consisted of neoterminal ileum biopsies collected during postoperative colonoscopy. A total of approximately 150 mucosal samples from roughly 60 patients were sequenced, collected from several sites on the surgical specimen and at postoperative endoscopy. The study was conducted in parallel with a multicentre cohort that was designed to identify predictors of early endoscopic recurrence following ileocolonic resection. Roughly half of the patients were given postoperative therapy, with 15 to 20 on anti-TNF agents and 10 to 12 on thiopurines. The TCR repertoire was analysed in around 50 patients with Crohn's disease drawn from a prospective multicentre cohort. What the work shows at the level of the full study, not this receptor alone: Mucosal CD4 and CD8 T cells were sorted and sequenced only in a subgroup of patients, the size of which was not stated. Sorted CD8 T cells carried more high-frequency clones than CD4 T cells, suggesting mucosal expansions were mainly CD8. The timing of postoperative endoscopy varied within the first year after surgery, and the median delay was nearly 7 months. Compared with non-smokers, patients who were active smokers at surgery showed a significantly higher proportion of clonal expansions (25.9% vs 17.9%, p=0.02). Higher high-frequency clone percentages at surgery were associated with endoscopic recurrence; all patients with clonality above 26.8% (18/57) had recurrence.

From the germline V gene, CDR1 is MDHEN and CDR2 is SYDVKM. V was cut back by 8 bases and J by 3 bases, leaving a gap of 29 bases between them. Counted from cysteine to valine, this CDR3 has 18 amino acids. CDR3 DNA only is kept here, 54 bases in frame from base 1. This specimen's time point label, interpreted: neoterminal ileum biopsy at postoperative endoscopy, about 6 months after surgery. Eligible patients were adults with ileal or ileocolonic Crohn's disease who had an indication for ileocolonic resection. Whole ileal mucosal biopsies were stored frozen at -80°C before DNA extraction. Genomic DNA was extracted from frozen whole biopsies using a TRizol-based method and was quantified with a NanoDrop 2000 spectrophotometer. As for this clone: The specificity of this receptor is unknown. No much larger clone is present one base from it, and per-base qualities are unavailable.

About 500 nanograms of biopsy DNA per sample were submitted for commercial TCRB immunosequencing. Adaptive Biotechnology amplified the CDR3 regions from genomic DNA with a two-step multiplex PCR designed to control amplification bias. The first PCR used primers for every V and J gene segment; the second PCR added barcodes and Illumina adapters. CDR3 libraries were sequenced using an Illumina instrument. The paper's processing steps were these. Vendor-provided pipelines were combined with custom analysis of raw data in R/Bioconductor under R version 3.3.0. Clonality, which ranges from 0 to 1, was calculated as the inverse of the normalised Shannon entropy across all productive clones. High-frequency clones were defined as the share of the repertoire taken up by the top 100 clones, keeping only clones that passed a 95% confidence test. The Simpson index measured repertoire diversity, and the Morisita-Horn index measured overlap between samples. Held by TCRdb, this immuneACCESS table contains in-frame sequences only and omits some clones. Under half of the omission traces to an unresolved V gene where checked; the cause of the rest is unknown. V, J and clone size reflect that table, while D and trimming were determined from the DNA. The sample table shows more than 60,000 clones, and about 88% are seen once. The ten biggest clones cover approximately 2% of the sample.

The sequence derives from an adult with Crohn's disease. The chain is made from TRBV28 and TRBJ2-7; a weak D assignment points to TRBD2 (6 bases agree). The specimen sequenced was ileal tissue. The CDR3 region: CASGTPPGSGTGNYEQYV. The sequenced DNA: TGTGCCAGCGGGACTCCTCCGGGATCTGGGACCGGAAACTACGAGCAGTACGTC.